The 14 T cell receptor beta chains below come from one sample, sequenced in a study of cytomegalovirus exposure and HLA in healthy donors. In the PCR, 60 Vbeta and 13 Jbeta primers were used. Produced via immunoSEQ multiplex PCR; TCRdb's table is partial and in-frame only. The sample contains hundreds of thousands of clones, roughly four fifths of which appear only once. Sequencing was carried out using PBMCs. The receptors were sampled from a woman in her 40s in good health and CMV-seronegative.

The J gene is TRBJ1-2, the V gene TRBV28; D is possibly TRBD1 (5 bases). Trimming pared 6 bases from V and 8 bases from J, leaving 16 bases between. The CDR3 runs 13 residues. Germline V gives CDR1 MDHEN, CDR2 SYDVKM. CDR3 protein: CASRLQGSWGYTF. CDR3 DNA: TGTGCCAGCAGACTCCAGGGATCGTGGGGCTACACCTTC.

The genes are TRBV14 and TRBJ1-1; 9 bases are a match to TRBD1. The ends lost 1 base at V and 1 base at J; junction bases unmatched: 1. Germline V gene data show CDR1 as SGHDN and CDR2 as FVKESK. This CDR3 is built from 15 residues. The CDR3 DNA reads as TGTGCCAGCAGCCAAGGGGGACAGGGGAACACTGAAGCTTTCTTT. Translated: CASSQGGQGNTEAFF.

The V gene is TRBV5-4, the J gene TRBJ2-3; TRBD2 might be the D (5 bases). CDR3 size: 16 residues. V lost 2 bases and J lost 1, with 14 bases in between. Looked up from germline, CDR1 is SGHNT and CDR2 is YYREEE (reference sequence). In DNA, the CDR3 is TGTGCCAGCAGCTTCGGGTCGGGGATTGGCACAGATACGCAGTATTTT. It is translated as CASSFGSGIGTDTQYF.

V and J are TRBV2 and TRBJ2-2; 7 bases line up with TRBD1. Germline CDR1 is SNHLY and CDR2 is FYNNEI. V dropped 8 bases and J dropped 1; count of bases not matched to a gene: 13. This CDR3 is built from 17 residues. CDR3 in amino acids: CASERGQGDLNTGELFF. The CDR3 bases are TGTGCCAGCGAGCGAGGCCAGGGGGACCTGAACACCGGGGAGCTGTTTTTT.

The CDR3 is CASSLSYRGDEKLFF. In DNA form, the CDR3 reads TGCGCCAGCAGCTTGTCGTACAGGGGAGATGAAAAACTGTTTTTT. The rearrangement uses TRBV5-1 and TRBJ1-4; the match to TRBD1 covers 7 bases. CDR1 is SGHRS and CDR2 is YFSETQ in the germline V gene. The CDR3 is 15 residues long. Trimming cost V 1 base and J 6 bases; bases outside gene matches: 6.

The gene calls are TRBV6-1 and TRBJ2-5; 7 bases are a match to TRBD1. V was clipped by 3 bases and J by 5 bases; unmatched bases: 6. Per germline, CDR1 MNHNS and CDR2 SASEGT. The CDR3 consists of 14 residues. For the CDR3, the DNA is TGTGCCAGCAGTGACTTCGGCAGGGGGGAGACCCAGTACTTC. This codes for CASSDFGRGETQYF.

The CDR3 protein is CASSLDTFDGYTF. The CDR3 nucleotides are TGCGCCAGCAGCTTGGATACATTTGATGGCTACACCTTC. The chain has TRBV5-1 and TRBJ1-2; no reliable D call. Germline lookup yields CDR1 SGHRS and CDR2 YFSETQ. CDR3 length equals 13 residues. The V gene lost 0 bases and the J gene lost 6 bases, with 9 bases spanning the gap.

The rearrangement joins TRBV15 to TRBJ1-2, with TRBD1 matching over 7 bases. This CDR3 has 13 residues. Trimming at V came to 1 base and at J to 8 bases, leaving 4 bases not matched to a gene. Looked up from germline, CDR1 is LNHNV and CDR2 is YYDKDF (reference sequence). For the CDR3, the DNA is TGTGCCACCAGCAGAGTAGGAGGGGGCGGCTACACCTTC. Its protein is CATSRVGGGGYTF.

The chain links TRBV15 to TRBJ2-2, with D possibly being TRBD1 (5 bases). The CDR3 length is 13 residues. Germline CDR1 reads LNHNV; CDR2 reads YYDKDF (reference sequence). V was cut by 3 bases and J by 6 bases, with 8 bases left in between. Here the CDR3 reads CATSRLRAGELFF. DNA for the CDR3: TGTGCCACCAGCAGGCTCAGGGCCGGGGAGCTGTTTTTT.

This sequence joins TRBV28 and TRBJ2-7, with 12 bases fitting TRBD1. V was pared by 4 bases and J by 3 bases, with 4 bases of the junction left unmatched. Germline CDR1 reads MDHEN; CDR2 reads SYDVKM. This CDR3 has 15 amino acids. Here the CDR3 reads CASSSGQGAVYEQYF. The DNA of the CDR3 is TGTGCCAGCAGTTCGGGACAGGGGGCCGTCTACGAGCAGTACTTC.

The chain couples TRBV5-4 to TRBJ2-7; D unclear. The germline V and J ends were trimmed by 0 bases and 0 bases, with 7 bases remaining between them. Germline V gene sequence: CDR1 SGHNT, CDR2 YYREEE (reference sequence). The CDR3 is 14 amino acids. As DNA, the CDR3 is TGTGCCAGCAGCTTGGACACAAGCTCCTACGAGCAGTACTTC. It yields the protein CASSLDTSSYEQYF.

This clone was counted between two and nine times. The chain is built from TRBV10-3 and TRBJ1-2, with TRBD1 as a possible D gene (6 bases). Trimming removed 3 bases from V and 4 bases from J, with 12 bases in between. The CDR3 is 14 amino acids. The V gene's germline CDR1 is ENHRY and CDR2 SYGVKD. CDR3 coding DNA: TGTGCCATCAGTGACGGGACAAGAGTCTATGGCTACACCTTC. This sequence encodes CAISDGTRVYGYTF.

CDR3 in amino acids: CASSQDLRNTDTQYF. The CDR3 region has the DNA TGTGCCAGCAGCCAAGATTTGAGAAACACAGATACGCAGTATTTT. The rearrangement uses TRBV14 and TRBJ2-3; D uncertain. The length of the CDR3 is 15 residues. Germline CDR1 SGHDN, CDR2 FVKESK. V shed 0 bases and J shed 2 bases, with 9 bases lying between them.

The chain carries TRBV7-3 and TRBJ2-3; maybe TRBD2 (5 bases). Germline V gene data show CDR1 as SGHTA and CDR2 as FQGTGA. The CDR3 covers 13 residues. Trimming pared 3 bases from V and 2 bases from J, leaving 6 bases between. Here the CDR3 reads CASSLEATDTQYF. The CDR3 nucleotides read TGTGCCAGCAGCTTGGAGGCCACAGATACGCAGTATTTT.